What follows are 3 T cell receptor beta chains derived from one specimen sequenced in a study of blood T cell repertoires in COVID-19. Assay used: immunoSEQ multiplex PCR; TCRdb lists only in-frame clones, some missing. The sample records around 210,000 clones, 70% to 90% being singletons. Sequenced: peripheral blood. The receptors originated from a man in his fifties or sixties with COVID-19, enrolled during active disease.

V gene TRBV15 combines with J gene TRBJ2-3, with D possibly TRBD1 on 6 matching bases. This CDR3 has 15 amino acids. V was shortened by 5 bases and J by 2 bases, with 14 bases between the two germline ends. The V gene's germline CDR1 is LNHNV and CDR2 YYDKDF (reference sequence). The CDR3 DNA follows: TGTGCCACCAGCGGGACGGGACACCTCACAGATACGCAGTATTTT. Translation: CATSGTGHLTDTQYF.

This clone was counted a single time. The chain uses TRBV27 and TRBJ2-1; TRBD1 matches 7 bases. CDR1 MNHEY and CDR2 SMNVEV come from the germline V gene (reference sequence). With 8 bases clipped from V and 4 bases from J, the junction kept 8 bases outside the gene matches. This CDR3 has 14 residues. DNA for the CDR3: TGTGCCAGCCAGTCGCGACAGGGTTACAATGAGCAGTTCTTC. It yields the protein CASQSRQGYNEQFF.

The chain has TRBV7-9 and TRBJ2-7; D gene ambiguous. Germline V gene lookup returns CDR1 SEHNR and CDR2 FQNEAQ (reference sequence). V was cut by 4 bases and J by 5 bases, with 9 bases left in between. The CDR3 has 12 residues. The CDR3 region is CASSSSRHEQYF. Written as DNA, the CDR3 is TGTGCCAGCAGCTCTTCTAGGCACGAGCAGTACTTC.